The entry below gives a single TCR beta chain sequence along with its context. The antigen is undetermined. Generated by immunoSEQ multiplex PCR, the TCRdb table keeps only in-frame clones and is missing some. The sample has roughly 70,000 clones; 65% to 75% are singletons. This entry is derived from a study of vaccination effects on CD4 cells after COVID-19. Expansion with viral peptide pools was applied to antigen-specific CD4+ T cells by the ViraFEST assay prior to sequencing. Culture proceeded for more than nine days, and CD4+ T cells were then isolated. This person's SARS-CoV-2 infection, confirmed by PCR, occurred between March and December 2020. Deletions cut 3 bases from V and 7 bases from J, with 7 bases between. Germline V CDR1 and CDR2: SGHTA, FQGNSA. This CDR3 is 12 amino acids long.

The material sequenced was CD4+ T cells from PBMCs cultured with HIV peptides, taken before COVID-19 vaccination. The subset denotes: HIV-1 Nef peptide pool negative control/reference culture. The V call is TRBV7-2, the J call TRBJ1-5; D is unresolved. This TCR was sampled from a human donor who had a prior SARS-CoV-2 infection. The CDR3 loop reads CASSFATQPQHF. The CDR3 coding sequence is TGTGCCAGCAGCTTTGCGACCCAGCCCCAGCATTTT. The full variable domain, with the rest looked up from reference TRBV7-2 and TRBJ1-5, is GAGVSQSPSNKVTEKGKDVELRCDPISGHTALYWYRQSLGQGLEFLIYFQGNSAPDKSGLPSDRFSAERTGGSVSTLTIQRTQQEDSAVYLCASSFATQPQHFGDGTRLSIL.